This TCR beta chain emerged from a study of early T cells in non-severe SARS-CoV-2 infection (dated by TCRdb to the early 2020s). Regarding the complete study: Because TCR sequencing was done on bulk RNA from unsorted whole blood, the alpha and beta chains could not be paired.

Remarks on this clonotype: Its recognized antigen is unknown. No quality values exist for individual bases; no much larger clone is one base distant.

Library method: 5' RACE. TCRdb names NextSeq 500 as the instrument used. The TCR library protocol attached unique molecular identifiers to individual cDNA molecules to correct for sequencing error and PCR bias. Both TCR alpha and beta chains were sequenced, and tight co-correlation was observed between alpha and beta sequence abundances in each sample. On the authors' methods: Decombinator V4 was used to annotate the V gene, J gene and CDR3 of the TCR sequences. TCRs were defined as expanded if a significant change between any two time points was detected under a Poisson model with p below 0.0001. TCR abundances were normalised to the total number of TCRs sequenced in each sample and reported as counts per million. TRAV1-2 paired with TRAJ12, TRAJ20 or TRAJ33 defined MAIT TCRs, while TRAV10 paired with TRAJ18 defined iNKT TCRs. VDJdb, accessed on 1 November 2021, was searched for TCRs annotated for CMV, EBV and SARS-CoV-2, and TCRs annotated for more than one antigen were excluded. The raw public data were reprocessed by TCRdb itself: fastp quality trimming at Q25, MiXCR clonotype calling, in-frame beta chains only. Each CDR3 protein gets just one entry, which takes the most common genes and DNA from the rows behind it. TCRdb assigned the V and J calls; the authors' analysis was not used. The sample table contains 84,000 or so distinct CDR3 sequences; only one count was recorded for about 12% of them. Together, the top ten hold about 2.7% of the sample.

The CDR3 runs 14 amino acids, cysteine and phenylalanine included. Only CDR3 DNA remains: 42 bases, in frame from the first base. CDR1 and CDR2, per the germline V gene, are SQVTM and ANQGSEA. The germline ends are 12 bases apart after V is trimmed by 1 base and J by 4 bases. The study was a case-control design nested within a healthcare worker cohort in London, UK, with weekly nasopharyngeal swab PCR tests and blood sampling. Healthcare workers were recruited between 23 and 31 March 2020, during the week of the UK lockdown, and were followed weekly for up to about 15 weeks. Points the paper makes about the study in general: VDJdb matching was skewed toward anti-spike CD8 responses and likely underestimated virus-specific expansions, missing private and CD4 specificities.

The chain is assembled from TRBV29-1 and TRBJ2-3, with an unclear D gene assignment. The source material was whole blood. The source of this sequence is an adult who was a healthcare worker with PCR-confirmed SARS-CoV-2 infection or an uninfected control (not recorded which). The nucleotides are TGCAGCGTTGAAGCCCGGTTACATCCAGATACGCAGTATTTT. Translated, it reads CSVEARLHPDTQYF.